Included here is one T cell receptor beta chain sequence, with context. Its antigen has not been determined. Base qualities were left out, and no much larger clone turns up one base away. This entry is derived from a study of response to subunit inactivated influenza vaccine (dated by TCRdb to the late 2010s). About the study as a whole: To follow how T cells responded to a trivalent subunit inactivated influenza vaccine, the researchers relied on deep quantitative profiling of the T cell receptor repertoire. The paper's findings and limits, for the study overall: It was suggested by the authors that each seasonal influenza vaccination may recruit only a limited number of new T cells.

Preparation of the library involved RT-PCR. Sequenced on an Illumina HiSeq 2500. Using fastp trimming at Q25 and MiXCR clonotype assembly, TCRdb reanalyzed the public sequencing data and kept in-frame beta chains. Rows with one shared CDR3 protein collapse into an entry with the most common genes and DNA. The sample table shows about 530,000 distinct CDR3 sequences, and 12% are seen once. Clones ranked in the top ten supply roughly a tenth of the sample. After removal of 3 bases from V and 3 bases from J, the junction retains 9 bases not matched to a gene. The CDR3, cysteine through phenylalanine, is 15 amino acids long. Here the CDR3 DNA is all that survives: 45 bases in frame from base 1. Reading the germline V gene (reference sequence) gives CDR1 SGHNT and CDR2 YYREEE.

This receptor was obtained from a man in his fifties who received an inactivated influenza vaccine. Donor details come from another sample of the same person, matched by shared clones. Rearrangement joined TRBV5-4 to TRBJ2-7, with 7 bases matching TRBD1. The sample was PBMCs from blood, taken on the day of vaccination. The CDR3 in this case is CASSSSQGLDYEQYF. The nucleotide sequence reads as follows: TGTGCCAGCAGCTCATCACAGGGGCTGGACTACGAGCAGTACTTC. The full variable domain, completed from the reference TRBV5-4 and TRBJ2-7 proteins outside the CDR3, reads ETGVTQSPTHLIKTRGQQVTLRCSSQSGHNTVSWYQQALGQGPQFIFQYYREEENGRGNFPPRFSGLQFPNYSSELNVNALELDDSALYLCASSSSQGLDYEQYFGPGTRLTVT.